These 6 T cell receptor beta chains share one sample of origin, sequenced in a study of shared clonotypes between healthy human individuals. Positive CCR7 selection of CD45RO-negative cells yielded the naive CD8 cells, and terminally differentiated effector memory CD45RA+ cells were excluded. Repertoires were generated with immunoSEQ multiplex PCR, while TCRdb's copy carries only in-frame clones and drops some. The data show 550,000 to 750,000 clones, around 95% seen once. Material: naive CD8+ T cells sorted from blood. The receptor source for this set is a woman aged 30 to 39 in good health.

The genes are TRBV6-5 and TRBJ2-7; TRBD1 or TRBD2 may be the D gene (6 bases each). With 6 bases removed from V and 5 bases from J, the gap between germline ends came to 8 bases. CDR1 is MNHEY and CDR2 is SVGAGI in the germline V gene. The CDR3 has 11 residues. The CDR3 DNA follows: TGTGCCAGCAGGGGGGGCAACGAGCAGTACTTC. It codes for CASRGGNEQYF.

The rearrangement links TRBV5-1 to TRBJ2-7, with D perhaps matching TRBD2 (6 bases). This CDR3 contains 12 residues. Germline V gene data show CDR1 as SGHRS and CDR2 as YFSETQ. Between the trimmed V and J ends, which lost 4 bases and 2 bases, there was a span of 7 bases. For the CDR3, the DNA is TGCGCCAGCAGCACGGGGGCCTACGAGCAGTACTTC. This codes for CASSTGAYEQYF.

The chain uses TRBV13 and TRBJ2-5, with TRBD2 matching 13 bases. The ends lost 5 bases at V and 4 bases at J; junction bases unmatched: 7. CDR1 is PRHDT, CDR2 FYEKMQ, per germline (reference sequence). The CDR3 length is 16 residues. CDR3 DNA: TGTGCCAGCAGCCTCGGACTAGCGGGAGACCGAGAGACCCAGTACTTC. This encodes CASSLGLAGDRETQYF.

In the case of this clone: An end of the junction differs from the germline gene, which may be a read error. The J gene is TRBJ2-7, the V gene TRBV19, with 7 bases fitting TRBD2. The CDR3 runs to 14 residues. From germline, CDR1 is LNHDA and CDR2 SQIVND (reference sequence). The CDR3 sequence is CASSPGLVSDEQYF. CDR3 nucleotide sequence: TGTGCCAGTAGTCCAGGACTAGTCTCCGACGAGCAGTACTTC.

The chain carries TRBV15 and TRBJ2-3; TRBD2 matches 13 bases. Trimming cost V 1 base and J 1 base; bases outside gene matches: 8. Per the germline V gene, CDR1 is LNHNV and CDR2 is YYDKDF (reference sequence). The CDR3 is 19 residues long. The CDR3: CATSRAATSGRQGTDTQYF. The CDR3 bases are TGTGCCACCAGCAGAGCTGCGACTAGCGGGAGGCAAGGCACAGATACGCAGTATTTT.

V usage is TRBV5-1 and J usage is TRBJ2-7; D remains ambiguous. The V end was cut by 0 bases, the J end by 4 bases, with 14 bases between. Germline assignment: CDR1 SGHRS and CDR2 YFSETQ. The CDR3 is 15 amino acids. Written as DNA, the CDR3 is TGCGCCAGCAGCTTGGAGGTGTCCCCAGCTTACGAGCAGTACTTC. Protein sequence: CASSLEVSPAYEQYF.